The T cell receptor beta chain described here comes from a study of OX40 agonist ivuxolimab in advanced cancers. Overall study findings and caveats: Partial responders at 0.1-3.0 mg/kg showed near-lowest clonal expansion.

TCRdb's table, derived via immunoSEQ multiplex PCR, lists solely in-frame clones and lacks some. This table holds about 77,000 clones, around four fifths found once. On cycle 4 day 1 and cycle 7 day 1, as well as at baseline, blood was sampled. CDR1 is SGHRS and CDR2 is YFSETQ in the germline V gene. The CDR3 is made up of 15 amino acids. Trimming pared 1 base from V and 7 bases from J, leaving 12 bases between. About this clone itself: What it binds is not known.

V usage is TRBV5-1 and J usage is TRBJ1-6, with a tentative D call TRBD1 (5 bases). The clonotype originates from an adult with an advanced solid tumor such as melanoma, head and neck, liver or kidney cancer. The sequencing here drew on CD4+ or CD8+ T cells sorted from blood, taken in a trial of the OX40 agonist ivuxolimab. CDR3 DNA: TGCGCCAGCAGCTTGTCGGGGCTAAGGAATTCACCCCTCCACTTT. Amino acid sequence: CASSLSGLRNSPLHF.